The subject of this entry is one T cell receptor (beta chain). The antigen is undetermined. This sample is drawn from a study of shared clonotypes between healthy human individuals. Study information: Each donor had three CD4 naive, three CD4 memory, two CD8 naive and one CD8 memory plate. Study observations and caveats: Sharing of clonotypes among donors was expected to vary with sequencing depth. When naive CD4 clonotypes were compared across a handful of donors, around 4.6% were shared.

CD4+ cells were split into CD45RA+ naive and CD45RA-negative memory subsets. Libraries were prepared by immunoSEQ multiplex PCR; TCRdb keeps only in-frame clonotypes and omits some of them. Here the sample spans under 1,100,000 clones, about four fifths being singletons. The germline V gene has CDR1 LNHNV and CDR2 YYDKDF (reference sequence). V was cut by 2 bases and J by 0 bases, with 12 bases left in between. The CDR3 has 16 residues. This receptor was obtained from a man between 18 and 35 years old in good health. Some clones in this sample may be carry-over from other donors' samples. The chain couples TRBV15 to TRBJ2-3; D assignment may be TRBD1 or TRBD2 (6 bases each). Sequencing was performed on memory CD4+ T cells from PBMCs. Subset specified: CD45RA-negative fraction. CDR3 DNA: TGTGCCACCAGCAGACCTACAGGGAGGAGCACAGATACGCAGTATTTT. Translation: CATSRPTGRSTDTQYF.